The 21 T cell receptor beta chains given below trace back to one sample, sequenced in a study of shared clonotypes between healthy human individuals. The assay was immunoSEQ multiplex PCR, and TCRdb's table has in-frame clones only and misses some. The sample has some 2,500,000 clones, more than 85% seen once. The sequencing sample was made of naive CD4+ T cells from PBMCs. Subset indicated: CD45RA+ positively selected. The receptors were gathered from a man younger than 35 in good health. Some clones in this sample may be carry-over from other donors' samples.

The chain joins TRBV2 to TRBJ1-1; D unresolved. Germline assignment: CDR1 SNHLY and CDR2 FYNNEI. The CDR3 has 11 amino acids. Deletions cut 1 base from V and 10 bases from J, with 7 bases between. In DNA, the CDR3 is TGTGCCAGCAGTGAAGATATTACAGCTTTCTTT. It specifies CASSEDITAFF. Filled out from reference TRBV2 and TRBJ1-1, the complete variable domain reads EPEVTQTPSHQVTQMGQEVILRCVPISNHLYFYWYRQILGQKVEFLVSFYNNEISEKSEIFDDQFSVERPDGSNFTLKIRSTKLEDSAMYFCASSEDITAFFGQGTRLTVV.

This sequence joins TRBV5-6 and TRBJ2-5; D may match TRBD1 or TRBD2 (5 bases each). Germline assignment: CDR1 SGHDT and CDR2 YYEEEE. The CDR3 loop spans 15 amino acids. The V and J ends lost 0 bases and 2 bases respectively, with 11 bases between them. The CDR3 DNA follows: TGTGCCAGCAGCTTGGGGGGGACCAGACAAGAGACCCAGTACTTC. This translates into CASSLGGTRQETQYF.

The J gene is TRBJ2-1, the V gene TRBV27, with 10 bases identical to TRBD2. Germline loops: CDR1 MNHEY, CDR2 SMNVEV (reference sequence). This CDR3 has 17 amino acids. The junction had 8 bases not matched to a gene; V was cut back by 0 bases and J by 6 bases. The CDR3 DNA is TGTGCCAGCAGTTTATCGAGTTCTAGCGGGGGACTCAATGAGCAGTTCTTC. It specifies CASSLSSSSGGLNEQFF.

This clone was seen once. The chain has TRBV28 and TRBJ1-5, with D unclear. V lost 10 bases to trimming and J lost 0 bases, with 7 bases between them. This CDR3 has 12 residues. Germline V CDR1 and CDR2: MDHEN, SYDVKM. In DNA, the CDR3 is TGTGCCACCCGGGGTAGCAATCAGCCCCAGCATTTT. It encodes CATRGSNQPQHF.

The gene calls are TRBV29-1 and TRBJ2-1, with D possibly matching TRBD2 (5 bases). Trimming took off 3 bases at V and 0 bases at J, with 9 bases between the two ends. Germline lookup yields CDR1 SQVTM and CDR2 ANQGSEA. The CDR3 has 14 residues. The CDR3 DNA is TGCAGCGTTGATATGCGGGCCTCCTACAATGAGCAGTTCTTC. Translation gives CSVDMRASYNEQFF.

The rearrangement uses TRBV4-1 and TRBJ1-1; TRBD1 is a possible D gene (6 bases). The V and J ends lost 1 base and 4 bases respectively, with 16 bases between them. In germline, CDR1 is MGHRA, CDR2 YSYEKL. This CDR3 contains 16 residues. CDR3 nucleotides: TGCGCCAGCAGCCAAGTATCACAGGGTTACGGCACTGAAGCTTTCTTT. It codes for CASSQVSQGYGTEAFF.

V and J are TRBV6-5 and TRBJ2-7; 8 nucleotides align to TRBD2. V dropped 0 bases and J dropped 5; count of bases not matched to a gene: 6. The CDR3 contains 15 residues. Germline values: CDR1 MNHEY, CDR2 SVGAGI. CDR3 DNA sequence: TGTGCCAGCAGTTACTCCAGCGGGGGAAGGAACGAGCAGTACTTC. This translates into CASSYSSGGRNEQYF.

For the CDR3, the DNA is TGTGCCAGCAGCCCCCTAGCAAGCCCCCCTGAGCAGTTCTTC. Residues: CASSPLASPPEQFF. The chain has TRBV7-3 and TRBJ2-1; D is possibly TRBD2 (5 bases). The CDR3 extends over 14 amino acids. V was clipped by 5 bases and J by 9 bases, with 17 bases between them. Germline CDR1 reads SGHTA; CDR2 reads FQGTGA.

The rearrangement joins TRBV5-1 to TRBJ2-5; 7 bases agree with TRBD2. The CDR3 is made up of 14 amino acids. Trimming removed 4 bases from V and 4 bases from J; junction bases left unmatched: 7. In germline, CDR1 is SGHRS, CDR2 YFSETQ. The CDR3 DNA follows: TGCGCCAGCAGCGGCGGGGGAGTCGGAGAGACCCAGTACTTC. Its protein product is CASSGGGVGETQYF.

CDR3 sequence: CASSSGKDFGTEAFF. The DNA of the CDR3 is TGTGCCAGCAGCTCGGGGAAGGATTTTGGCACTGAAGCTTTCTTT. The chain links TRBV5-4 to TRBJ1-1, with D unresolved. Germline V lookup: CDR1 SGHNT, CDR2 YYREEE (reference sequence). The CDR3 totals 15 residues. Deletions cut 3 bases from V and 4 bases from J, with 16 bases between.

V gene TRBV7-3 combines with J gene TRBJ2-7; D not certain. CDR3 size: 14 residues. Trimming stripped 1 base from V and 5 bases from J, with 12 bases between. Germline V CDR1 and CDR2: SGHTA, FQGTGA. This CDR3 reads CASSLIPDENEQYF. CDR3 nucleotides: TGTGCCAGCAGCTTAATTCCGGACGAAAACGAGCAGTACTTC.

The chain uses TRBV5-1 and TRBJ1-2, with TRBD1 matching over 8 bases. The germline CDR1 and CDR2 sequences are SGHRS and YFSETQ. J was trimmed by 8 bases and V by 2 bases; bases with no gene match: 11. The CDR3 is 15 amino acids. The DNA for the CDR3 is TGCGCCAGCAGCTTAACCGGGACAGGTCCAGGGGGCTACACCTTC. It is translated as CASSLTGTGPGGYTF.

V is TRBV28 and J is TRBJ1-2; 10 nucleotides line up with TRBD1. The CDR3 loop spans 14 amino acids. Germline-derived CDR1 and CDR2 are MDHEN and SYDVKM. The trim removed 6 bases at V and 7 bases at J, leaving 8 bases unmatched. CDR3 bases: TGTGCCAGCAGATCCGGGACAGGGGCCTCTGGCTACACCTTC. Protein: CASRSGTGASGYTF.

The count of this clone is one. The chain combines TRBV23-1 with TRBJ2-5; D uncertain. TRBV23-1 is assigned to the ORF class and has an uncertain function. The CDR3 spans 17 residues. The ends were cut back, 0 bases at V and 3 bases at J, with 17 bases in the middle. The CDR3 sequence is CASSQSPRSGRKETQYF. DNA for the CDR3: TGCGCCAGCAGTCAATCGCCTCGGTCGGGCCGAAAAGAGACCCAGTACTTC.

This chain uses TRBV27 with TRBJ2-4; possibly TRBD1 or TRBD2 for D (5 bases each). In germline, CDR1 is MNHEY, CDR2 SMNVEV (reference sequence). The V end lost 6 bases, the J end lost 0 bases, and 15 bases lay between the germline ends. The CDR3 runs to 16 residues. CDR3 in DNA: TGTGCCAGCAGGCCCCTGGGGGATCTAGCCAAAAACATTCAGTACTTC. As protein: CASRPLGDLAKNIQYF.

On this clone itself: This specimen includes other DNA sequences encoding the same CDR3. The chain carries TRBV5-1 and TRBJ1-4, with 7 bases fitting TRBD1. The CDR3 has 15 amino acids. V was pared by 2 bases and J by 5 bases, with 6 bases of the junction left unmatched. Germline V gives CDR1 SGHRS, CDR2 YFSETQ. CDR3 DNA: TGCGCCAGCAGCTTCTCAGGGACAGCCAATGAAAAACTGTTTTTT. Translated: CASSFSGTANEKLFF.

This chain uses TRBV6-1 with TRBJ2-2; 11 bases are a match to TRBD1. This CDR3 region has 16 residues. With V trimmed by 4 bases and J by 4 bases, 5 bases remained unmatched. Germline CDR1 is MNHNS and CDR2 is SASEGT. This CDR3 is CASSADRGQVTGELFF. The CDR3 DNA reads TGTGCCAGCAGTGCGGACAGGGGGCAGGTCACCGGGGAGCTGTTTTTT.

The J gene is TRBJ1-1, the V gene TRBV5-1, with D perhaps TRBD1 (5 bases). With 5 bases removed from V and 3 bases from J, the gap between germline ends came to 11 bases. The CDR3 is made up of 13 amino acids. Germline V CDR1 and CDR2: SGHRS, YFSETQ. The CDR3 loop reads CASRGLGDTEAFF. The CDR3 DNA reads TGCGCCAGCAGGGGTTTGGGGGACACTGAAGCTTTCTTT.

This chain links TRBV25-1 with TRBJ1-2, with D perhaps TRBD1 (5 bases). This CDR3 spans 17 amino acids. The germline V gene has CDR1 MGHDK and CDR2 SYGVNS. Trimming pared 3 bases from V and 7 bases from J, leaving 24 bases between. As DNA, the CDR3 is TGTGCCAGCAGTGACAGTATGGGCCAATCGAGGGGATTTGGCTACACCTTC. Residues: CASSDSMGQSRGFGYTF.

The sample holds one count of this clone. The sample contains more than one DNA sequence encoding this CDR3. V usage is TRBV30 and J usage is TRBJ1-1, with D hard to call. Germline V gene sequence: CDR1 GTSNPN, CDR2 SVGIG (reference sequence). The CDR3 sequence is 11 residues long. Trimming left V 4 bases short and J 2 bases short, with 5 bases between. The CDR3 nucleotides read TGTGCCTGGACAGACAACACTGAAGCTTTCTTT. Protein product: CAWTDNTEAFF.

This clone was observed a few times. The CDR3 nucleotides are TGCGCCAGCAGCCGTAGCCAGGACGAGAACACTGAAGCTTTCTTT. This codes for CASSRSQDENTEAFF. The chain joins TRBV4-3 to TRBJ1-1; D ambiguous. The CDR3 runs 15 residues. From germline, CDR1 is LGHNA and CDR2 YSLEER. With 4 bases removed from V and 1 base from J, the gap between germline ends came to 13 bases.